This is a list of T cell receptor beta chains from one sample in a study of CD8 T cells in ankylosing spondylitis. TCRdb analysed the 5' RACE reads with MiXCR anew, one entry per CDR3 protein. The sample includes about 390,000 distinct CDR3 sequences, around 20% of them seen just once. Material for sequencing was blood, either unsorted or a sorted T cell fraction (not recorded which). These receptors all come from a male donor with ankylosing spondylitis. CDR3s include the opening cysteine and the closing phenylalanine or tryptophan. The order of the fields is CDR3 protein, CDR3 DNA, J gene, clone size, D gene, V gene. The D gene is left open where the match is weak. For some rows the clone size is stated as once, few or many, or as a class when expanded; others skip it.

CDR3: CSARGSSGDLYEQYF
DNA: TGCAGCGCCCGAGGGTCTAGCGGGGATCTCTACGAGCAGTACTTC
J: TRBJ2-7
size: few
D: TRBD2
V: TRBV29-1

CDR3: CASSQDLPGGGYTF
DNA: TGTGCCAGCAGCCAAGATTTGCCAGGGGGTGGCTACACCTTC
J: TRBJ1-2
size: NA
D: TRBD1
V: TRBV4-2

CDR3: CARGEPSTDTQYF
DNA: TGTGCCAGAGGGGAGCCTAGCACAGATACGCAGTATTTT
J: TRBJ2-3
size: NA
D: NA
V: TRBV2

CDR3: CASSDRGSYNEQFF
DNA: TGTGCCAGCAGCGACCGGGGCTCCTACAATGAGCAGTTCTTC
J: TRBJ2-1
size: few
D: NA
V: TRBV5-6

CDR3: CSALYGGTSTDTQYF
DNA: TGCAGTGCTCTCTATGGCGGGACTAGCACAGATACGCAGTATTTT
J: TRBJ2-3
size: NA
D: NA
V: TRBV20-1

CDR3: CASKLNTQTNTEAFF
DNA: TGCGCCAGCAAGCTAAACACGCAAACGAACACTGAAGCTTTCTTT
J: TRBJ1-1
size: few
D: NA
V: TRBV5-1

CDR3: CASSREGQTGPLHF
DNA: TGCGCCAGCAGCCGCGAGGGGCAGACCGGACCCCTCCACTTT
J: TRBJ1-6
size: few
D: NA
V: TRBV4-1

CDR3: CASSSSLGRRGHGYTF
DNA: TGTGCCAGCAGCTCATCATTAGGCAGGAGGGGGCATGGCTACACCTTC
J: TRBJ1-2
size: NA
D: TRBD1
V: TRBV7-9

CDR3: CATSTGQNYEQYF
DNA: TGTGCCACCAGCACCGGACAGAACTACGAGCAGTACTTC
J: TRBJ2-7
size: NA
D: NA
V: TRBV15

CDR3: CASISSGSPNTGELFF
DNA: TGTGCCAGCATCTCCAGCGGGAGCCCGAACACCGGGGAGCTGTTTTTT
J: TRBJ2-2
size: few
D: TRBD2
V: TRBV7-9

CDR3: CASSQPGSNYGYTF
DNA: TGTGCCAGCAGCCAACCGGGGAGTAACTATGGCTACACCTTC
J: TRBJ1-2
size: few
D: NA
V: TRBV7-2

CDR3: CAISEPGQGASNEQYF
DNA: TGTGCCATCAGTGAGCCCGGACAGGGGGCTTCTAACGAGCAGTACTTC
J: TRBJ2-7
size: few
D: TRBD1
V: TRBV10-3

CDR3: CATSRSLVQARYEQYF
DNA: TGTGCCACCAGCAGATCCTTGGTCCAGGCACGGTACGAGCAGTACTTC
J: TRBJ2-7
size: NA
D: NA
V: TRBV15

CDR3: CASSVLFSRRNTGELFF
DNA: TGTGCCAGCAGCGTTCTCTTTTCTAGAAGGAACACCGGGGAGCTGTTTTTT
J: TRBJ2-2
size: NA
D: NA
V: TRBV9

CDR3: CASSPPVPDRGGYEKLFF
DNA: TGTGCCAGCTCACCACCTGTGCCCGACAGGGGCGGATATGAAAAACTGTTTTTT
J: TRBJ1-4
size: NA
D: TRBD1
V: TRBV18

CDR3: CASSQDPLAETQYF
DNA: TGTGCCAGCAGCCAAGATCCCCTAGCGGAGACCCAGTACTTC
J: TRBJ2-5
size: few
D: NA
V: TRBV4-2

CDR3: CASSFYSLDTGELFF
DNA: TGTGCCAGCAGCTTTTATTCCCTCGACACCGGGGAGCTGTTTTTT
J: TRBJ2-2
size: few
D: NA
V: TRBV11-3

CDR3: CASSLGFPRETQYF
DNA: TGTGCCAGCAGCTTAGGCTTTCCTCGGGAGACCCAGTACTTC
J: TRBJ2-5
size: many
D: NA
V: TRBV7-9

CDR3: CATRGDNYGYTF
DNA: TGTGCCACTCGCGGTGATAACTATGGCTACACCTTC
J: TRBJ1-2
size: few
D: NA
V: TRBV10-3

CDR3: CSVERLSTEAFF
DNA: TGCAGCGTTGAACGATTGAGCACTGAAGCTTTCTTT
J: TRBJ1-1
size: NA
D: NA
V: TRBV29-1

CDR3: CASSLRRVETQYF
DNA: TGCGCCAGCAGCTTGAGAAGGGTCGAGACCCAGTACTTC
J: TRBJ2-5
size: NA
D: NA
V: TRBV5-1

CDR3: CSATPGQQEYNEQFF
DNA: TGCAGTGCTACCCCTGGGCAGCAGGAGTACAATGAGCAGTTCTTC
J: TRBJ2-1
size: few
D: NA
V: TRBV20-1